The T cell receptor beta chain described here comes from a study of blood T cell repertoires in COVID-19. Overall study context: Samples came from the United States, Italy and Spain, spanning acute and convalescent COVID-19. T cells, B-cell-depleted T cells, or PBMCs supplied cDNA or gDNA.

In the authors' methods: Reference gene primer amplification yielded estimated nucleated cell counts. Libraries were prepared by immunoSEQ multiplex PCR; TCRdb keeps only in-frame clonotypes and omits some of them. The V and J calls and clone size were taken over from that table, and D and trimming were inferred from the DNA. Among roughly 160,000 clones listed, approximately 90% were seen once. The sample taken for sequencing was peripheral blood. The origin of this receptor is a man aged 18-30 years with acute or convalescent COVID-19.

Here the CDR3 reads CASSLRAQGETQYF. In nucleotides, the CDR3 is TGTGCCAGCAGCCTTAGGGCGCAGGGAGAGACCCAGTACTTC. The chain carries TRBV28 and TRBJ2-5, with D maybe TRBD1 (5 bases). The ends were cut back, 6 bases at V and 4 bases at J, with 15 bases in the middle. Germline V gene sequence: CDR1 MDHEN, CDR2 SYDVKM. This CDR3 comprises 14 residues.